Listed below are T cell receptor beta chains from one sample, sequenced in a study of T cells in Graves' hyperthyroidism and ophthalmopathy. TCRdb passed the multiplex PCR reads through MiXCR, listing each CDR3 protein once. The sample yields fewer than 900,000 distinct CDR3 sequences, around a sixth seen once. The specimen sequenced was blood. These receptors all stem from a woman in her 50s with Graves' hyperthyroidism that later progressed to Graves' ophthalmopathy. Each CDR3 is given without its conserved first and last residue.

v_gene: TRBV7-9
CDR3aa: ASSGLAKDTQY

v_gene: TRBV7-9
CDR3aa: ASSFGGDGQPQH

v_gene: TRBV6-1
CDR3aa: ASGGRSNQPQH

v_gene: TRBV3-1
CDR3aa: ASSQPIGGAETQY

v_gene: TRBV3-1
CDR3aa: ASSWRLAGSYEQY

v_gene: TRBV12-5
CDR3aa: ASGFLYSNSGNTIY

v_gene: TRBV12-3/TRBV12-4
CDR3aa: ASSAGTGLGNEQF

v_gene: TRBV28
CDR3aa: ASSTGQGAPGYT

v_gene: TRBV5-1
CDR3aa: ASSLDGYSYNEQF

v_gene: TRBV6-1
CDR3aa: ASSGQSVGGPPGSYGYT

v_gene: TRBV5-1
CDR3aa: ASSARQGPPYEQY

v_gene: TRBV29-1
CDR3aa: SVRDRVMNTEAF

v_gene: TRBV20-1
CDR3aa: SAIFGGNQETQY

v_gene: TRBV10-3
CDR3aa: ATETSGGEETQY

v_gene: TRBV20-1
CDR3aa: SARDPSGGGNEQF

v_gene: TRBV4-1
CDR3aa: ASSQDNRDGYT

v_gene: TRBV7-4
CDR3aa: ASSLVRVISDNEQF

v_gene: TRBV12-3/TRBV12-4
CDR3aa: ASSFRGTGNYGYT

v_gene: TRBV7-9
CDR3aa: ASSPGGIGGARYEQY

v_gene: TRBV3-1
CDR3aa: ASSQDRTHGALH

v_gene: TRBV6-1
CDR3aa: ASSQGRVSGDTIY

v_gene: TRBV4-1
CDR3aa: ASSHPGQGNYGYT

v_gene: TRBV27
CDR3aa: ASSPIATGGVSQPQH

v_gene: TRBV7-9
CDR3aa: ASSPAPSGQGASYEQY

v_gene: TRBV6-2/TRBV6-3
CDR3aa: ASSLGDSTNEKLF

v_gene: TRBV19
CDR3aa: ASSGRAGSGYT

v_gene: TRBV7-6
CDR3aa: ASSPTAAQETQY

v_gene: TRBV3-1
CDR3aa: ASSQRGQVYGYT

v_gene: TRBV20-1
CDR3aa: SAPPPTSAKNIQY

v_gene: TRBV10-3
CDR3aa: AISEGTGELF

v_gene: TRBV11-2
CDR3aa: ASSLDMGQGRGKLF

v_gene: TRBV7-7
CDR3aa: AISFPPGEGTEAF

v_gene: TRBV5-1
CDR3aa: ASSFNSLEAF

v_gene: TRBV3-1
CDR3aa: ASRTGGWNSPLH

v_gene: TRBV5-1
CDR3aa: ASSDPRLVNTEAF

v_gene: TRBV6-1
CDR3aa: ASSEIGSPEGGYT

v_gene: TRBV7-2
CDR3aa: ASSPGLAGDGANVLT

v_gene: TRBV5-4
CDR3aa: ASSFRPASGNTIY

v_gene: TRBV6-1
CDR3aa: ASSQGGGGRETQY

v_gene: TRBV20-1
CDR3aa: STGLAGGLGTDTQY

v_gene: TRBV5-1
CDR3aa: ASSPARGPGNYGYT

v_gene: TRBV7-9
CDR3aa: ASSPRAGLTYEQY

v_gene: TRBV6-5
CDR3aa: ASSYRGTSNEKLF

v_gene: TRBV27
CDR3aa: ASSLVGGLYEQY

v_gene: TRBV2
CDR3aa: ASSEASGAVGTEAF

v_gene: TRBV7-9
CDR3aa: ASSEAIDSPETQY

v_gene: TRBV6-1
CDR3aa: ASRGEGRGGNQPQH

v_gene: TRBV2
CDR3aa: ASSIGQNGYT

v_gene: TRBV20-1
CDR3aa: SVFSVTGGIMNTEAF

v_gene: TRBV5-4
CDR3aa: ASSSHPRQEQY

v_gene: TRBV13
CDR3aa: ASSLGLGGRYEQY

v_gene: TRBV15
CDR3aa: ATSGQTDSNQPQH

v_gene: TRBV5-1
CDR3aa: ASSLNGEPHQPQH